This T cell receptor (beta chain) was retrieved from a study of cytomegalovirus exposure and HLA in healthy donors. Study background: Clustering assigned approximately 79% of the 350 to 400 genotyped donors to the Caucasian-associated ancestry cluster. Findings and caveats of the study: Researchers reported from a later analysis that most CMV-associated TCR beta chains appeared HLA-restricted. Researchers had no immune exposure information except CMV serostatus available. Later, an analysis found that common viral pathogens appeared to be linked with several of the most significant clusters.

PCR employed 60 Vbeta and 13 Jbeta primers. Some clones are missing from TCRdb's copy, which holds only in-frame ones; the method was immunoSEQ multiplex PCR. This sample's table has 85,000 to 110,000 clones. With regard to this clone: The antigen is not known.

Germline CDR1 SGHDN, CDR2 FVKESK. Losses at the gene ends were 5 bases for V and 1 base for J; bases not matched to a gene: 4. The CDR3 runs 14 residues. The clonotype originates from a man aged 40-55 years in good health and CMV-seronegative. What was sequenced was PBMCs. The V and J genes are TRBV14 and TRBJ1-1; 7 bases fit TRBD1. CDR3 sequence reads: CASSWDRTNTEAFF. In DNA form, the CDR3 reads TGTGCCAGCAGCTGGGACAGAACGAACACTGAAGCTTTCTTT. The complete variable domain, with remaining parts taken from reference TRBV14 and TRBJ1-1, reads EAGVTQFPSHSVIEKGQTVTLRCDPISGHDNLYWYRRVMGKEIKFLLHFVKESKQDESGMPNNRFLAERTGGTYSTLKVQPAELEDSGVYFCASSWDRTNTEAFFGQGTRLTVV.